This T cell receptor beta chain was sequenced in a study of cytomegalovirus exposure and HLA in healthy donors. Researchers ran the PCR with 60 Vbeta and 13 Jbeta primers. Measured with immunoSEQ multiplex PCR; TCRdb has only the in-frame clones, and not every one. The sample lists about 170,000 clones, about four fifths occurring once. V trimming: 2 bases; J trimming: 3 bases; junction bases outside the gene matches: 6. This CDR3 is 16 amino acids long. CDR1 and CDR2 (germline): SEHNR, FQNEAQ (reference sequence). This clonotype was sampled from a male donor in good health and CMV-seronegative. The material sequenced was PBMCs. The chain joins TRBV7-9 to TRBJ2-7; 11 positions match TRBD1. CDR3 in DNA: TGTGCCAGCAGCTTAAGTCAGGGACAGGGGGGCTACGAGCAGTACTTC. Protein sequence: CASSLSQGQGGYEQYF.